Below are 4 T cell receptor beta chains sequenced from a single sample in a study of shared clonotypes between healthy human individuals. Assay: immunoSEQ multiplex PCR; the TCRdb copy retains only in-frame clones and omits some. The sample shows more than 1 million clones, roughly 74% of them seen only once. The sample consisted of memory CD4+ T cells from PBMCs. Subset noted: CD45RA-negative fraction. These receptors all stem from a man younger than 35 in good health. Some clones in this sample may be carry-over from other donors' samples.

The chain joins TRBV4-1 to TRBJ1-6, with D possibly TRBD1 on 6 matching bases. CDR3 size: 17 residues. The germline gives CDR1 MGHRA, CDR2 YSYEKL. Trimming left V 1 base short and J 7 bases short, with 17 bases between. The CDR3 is CASSQGRQGQRNSPLHF. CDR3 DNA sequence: TGCGCCAGCAGCCAAGGGAGGCAAGGACAGAGAAATTCACCCCTCCACTTT.

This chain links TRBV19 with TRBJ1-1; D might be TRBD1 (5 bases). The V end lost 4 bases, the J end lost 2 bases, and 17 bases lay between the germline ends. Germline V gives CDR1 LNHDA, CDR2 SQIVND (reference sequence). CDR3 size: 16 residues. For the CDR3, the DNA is TGTGCCAGTAGTACTCCCACCGGGACGTTTAACACTGAAGCTTTCTTT. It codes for CASSTPTGTFNTEAFF.

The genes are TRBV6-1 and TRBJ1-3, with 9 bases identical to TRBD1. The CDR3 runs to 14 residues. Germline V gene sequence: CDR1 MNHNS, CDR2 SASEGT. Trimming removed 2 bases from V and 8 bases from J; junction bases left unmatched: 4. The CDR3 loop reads CASSEPGQGDTIYF. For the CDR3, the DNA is TGTGCCAGCAGTGAACCGGGACAGGGAGACACCATATATTTT.

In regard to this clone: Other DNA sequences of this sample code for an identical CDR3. In DNA, the CDR3 is TGCGCCAGCAGCCTACTAGCGGGATTGAACACCGGGGAGCTGTTTTTT. It translates to CASSLLAGLNTGELFF. The chain joins TRBV5-1 to TRBJ2-2; 10 nucleotides agree with TRBD2. Germline V gene data show CDR1 as SGHRS and CDR2 as YFSETQ. This CDR3 comprises 16 residues. V lost 4 bases, J lost 1 base, and 4 bases stayed unmatched.